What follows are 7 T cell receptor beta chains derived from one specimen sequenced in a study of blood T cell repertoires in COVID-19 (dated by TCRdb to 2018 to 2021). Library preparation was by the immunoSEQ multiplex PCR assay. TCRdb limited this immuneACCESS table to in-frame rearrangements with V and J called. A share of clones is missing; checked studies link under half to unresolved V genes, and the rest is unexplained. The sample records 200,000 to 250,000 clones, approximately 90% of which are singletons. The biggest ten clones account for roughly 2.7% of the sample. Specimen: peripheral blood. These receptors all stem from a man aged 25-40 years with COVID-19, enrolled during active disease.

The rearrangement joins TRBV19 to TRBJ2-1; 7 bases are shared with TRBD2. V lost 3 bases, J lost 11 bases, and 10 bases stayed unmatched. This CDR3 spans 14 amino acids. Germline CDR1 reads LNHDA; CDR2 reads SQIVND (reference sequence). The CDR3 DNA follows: TGTGCCAGTAGTATGCCGGGGAGGGAACACCAGCAGTTCTTC. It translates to CASSMPGREHQQFF.

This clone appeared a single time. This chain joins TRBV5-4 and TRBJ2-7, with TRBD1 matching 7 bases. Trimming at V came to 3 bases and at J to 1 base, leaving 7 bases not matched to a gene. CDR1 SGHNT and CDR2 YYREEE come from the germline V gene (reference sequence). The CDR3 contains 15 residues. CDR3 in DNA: TGTGCCAGCAGCTCACCCGGGACAGTATCCTACGAGCAGTACTTC. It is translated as CASSSPGTVSYEQYF.

CDR3 loop: CASSPFERIGDEQYF. In DNA form, the CDR3 reads TGTGCCAGCTCACCCTTTGAGCGGATCGGCGACGAGCAGTACTTC. The V gene is TRBV18, the J gene TRBJ2-7; tentatively, D is TRBD2 (5 bases). Deletions cut 3 bases from V and 5 bases from J, with 17 bases between. CDR1 and CDR2 (germline): KGHSH, LQKENI. This CDR3 has 15 residues.

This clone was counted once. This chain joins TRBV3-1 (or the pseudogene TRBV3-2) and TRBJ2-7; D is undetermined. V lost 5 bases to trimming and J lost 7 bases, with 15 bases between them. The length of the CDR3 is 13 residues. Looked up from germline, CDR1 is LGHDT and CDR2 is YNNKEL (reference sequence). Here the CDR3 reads CASSSSEIGEQYF. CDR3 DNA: TGTGCCAGCAGCTCAAGCGAAATCGGGGAGCAGTACTTC.

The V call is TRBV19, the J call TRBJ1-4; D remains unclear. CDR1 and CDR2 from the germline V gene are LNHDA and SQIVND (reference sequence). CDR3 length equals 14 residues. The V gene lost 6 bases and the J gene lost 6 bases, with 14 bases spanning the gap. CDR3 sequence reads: CASRREAVDEKLFF. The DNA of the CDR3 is TGTGCCAGTAGACGGGAAGCCGTGGATGAAAAACTGTTTTTT.

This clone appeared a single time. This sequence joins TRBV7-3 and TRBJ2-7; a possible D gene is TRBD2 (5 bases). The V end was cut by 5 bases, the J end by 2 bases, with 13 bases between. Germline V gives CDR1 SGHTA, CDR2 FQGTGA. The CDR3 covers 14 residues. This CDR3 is CASSLSAGAYEQYF. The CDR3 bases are TGTGCCAGCAGCCTTAGCGCCGGAGCCTACGAGCAGTACTTC.

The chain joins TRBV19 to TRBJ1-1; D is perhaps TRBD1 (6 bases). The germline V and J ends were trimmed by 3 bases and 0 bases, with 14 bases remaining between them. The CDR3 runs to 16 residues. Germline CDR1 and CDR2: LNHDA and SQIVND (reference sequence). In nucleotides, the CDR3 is TGTGCCAGTAGTATTCAAGGTGGACAGTTGAACACTGAAGCTTTCTTT. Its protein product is CASSIQGGQLNTEAFF. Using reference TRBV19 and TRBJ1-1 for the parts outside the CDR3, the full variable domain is DGGITQSPKYLFRKEGQNVTLSCEQNLNHDAMYWYRQDPGQGLRLIYYSQIVNDFQKGDIAEGYSVSREKKESFPLTVTSAQKNPTAFYLCASSIQGGQLNTEAFFGQGTRLTVV.